This TCR beta chain comes out of a study of cytomegalovirus exposure and HLA in healthy donors. In the study overall: The use of the same platform for the approximately 130 validation repertoires and the roughly 700 first-cohort repertoires was reported by a later analysis. Study results and limitations: It was 150 or so TCR beta chains that were listed as cytomegalovirus-associated. In the approximately 120 validation repertoires, a later analysis found that first-cohort TCR clusters tended to co-occur.

On this clone: The antigen is unknown.

The V and J ends lost 0 bases and 7 bases, in that order; junction bases with no gene match: 3. This CDR3 region has 15 residues. CDR1 SEHNR and CDR2 FQNEAQ come from the germline V gene (reference sequence). Data came from immunoSEQ multiplex PCR; TCRdb stores just in-frame clones and leaves some out. The repertoire holds hundreds of thousands of clones, about nine tenths seen once, with over 0.75% in the top ten. The chain combines TRBV7-9 with TRBJ2-1, with 10 bases that match TRBD2. This clonotype was obtained from a woman between 18 and 29 years old in good health and CMV-seronegative. Sequencing input: PBMCs. The CDR3 spells CASSLAETSGNEQFF. The CDR3 bases are TGTGCCAGCAGCTTAGCGGAGACTAGCGGGAATGAGCAGTTCTTC. Supplemented by reference TRBV7-9 and TRBJ2-1, the full variable domain reads DTGVSQNPRHKITKRGQNVTFRCDPISEHNRLYWYRQTLGQGPEFLTYFQNEAQLEKSRLLSDRFSAERPKGSFSTLEIQRTEQGDSAMYLCASSLAETSGNEQFFGPGTRLTVL.